What follows are 15 T cell receptor beta chains derived from one specimen sequenced in a study of cytomegalovirus exposure and HLA in healthy donors (dated by TCRdb to the late 2010s). Receptor amplification or capture employed the immunoSEQ multiplex PCR assay. The multiplex PCR relied on a mix of 60 forward primers for TCR Vbeta segments and 13 reverse primers for TCR Jbeta segments. The table comes from immuneACCESS by way of TCRdb, which keeps in-frame sequences with V and J called. Part of the clones is missing from these tables; in studies checked, under half for an unresolved V gene and the rest for unknown reasons. The sample includes around 150,000 clones, with around 63% observed a single time. Jointly, the top ten make up 1.5% to 2% of the sample. What was sequenced was PBMCs. The receptor source for this set is a human donor in good health.

The chain combines TRBV19 with TRBJ1-3, with D unresolved. Germline loops: CDR1 LNHDA, CDR2 SQIVND (reference sequence). Deletions cut 10 bases from V and 3 bases from J, with 13 bases between. The CDR3 consists of 13 residues. The CDR3 spells CATSGGSGNTIYF. The CDR3 DNA is TGTGCCACCTCGGGCGGGAGTGGAAACACCATATATTTT.

J is TRBJ2-3 and V is TRBV4-3; D is unresolved. Germline CDR1 LGHNA, CDR2 YSLEER. The CDR3 is 14 residues long. Deletions cut 0 bases from V and 0 bases from J, with 4 bases between. The CDR3 nucleotides read TGCGCCAGCAGCCAAGAGCAGAGCACAGATACGCAGTATTTT. It yields the protein CASSQEQSTDTQYF.

This clone was observed a single time. This chain joins TRBV5-5 and TRBJ1-1, with TRBD1 identical over 10 bases. V lost 7 bases and J lost 4; bases outside the gene matches: 7. The CDR3 is made up of 14 amino acids. The germline V gene has CDR1 SGHKS and CDR2 YYEKEE (reference sequence). This chain's CDR3 is CASGSTGGSTEAFF. CDR3 nucleotides: TGTGCCAGCGGATCGACAGGGGGCAGCACTGAAGCTTTCTTT.

This sequence joins TRBV4-1 and TRBJ1-5, with D maybe TRBD1 (5 bases). CDR3 size: 15 residues. Germline lookup yields CDR1 MGHRA and CDR2 YSYEKL. With 0 bases removed from V and 2 bases from J, the gap between germline ends came to 8 bases. The CDR3 coding sequence is TGCGCCAGCAGCCAAGAAGACAGAGGCAATCAGCCCCAGCATTTT. Amino acids: CASSQEDRGNQPQHF.

The V call is TRBV12-1, the J call TRBJ1-3; TRBD1 reflects the table's D call only, with no check against the DNA. TRBV12-1 is tagged as a pseudogene. The CDR3 has 15 amino acids. The CDR3 loop is CASSVDRSSGNTIYF. The DNA for the CDR3 is TGTGCCAGCAGCGTCGACAGGAGCTCTGGAAACACCATATATTTT.

The chain combines TRBV5-5 with TRBJ2-7, with a weak D call TRBD1 (5 bases). CDR1 is SGHKS and CDR2 is YYEKEE in the germline V gene (reference sequence). This CDR3 has 14 amino acids. Trimming left V 2 bases short and J 0 bases short, with 9 bases between. DNA of the CDR3: TGTGCCAGCAGCTTTTGGGGCCTCTCCTACGAGCAGTACTTC. Amino acids: CASSFWGLSYEQYF.

This clone was picked up a small number of times. The rearrangement joins TRBV19 to TRBJ2-1, with TRBD2 as a possible D gene (6 bases). V lost 6 bases and J lost 4, with 10 bases in between. The CDR3 runs to 13 residues. Germline loops: CDR1 LNHDA, CDR2 SQIVND (reference sequence). CDR3 DNA: TGTGCCAGTAGGGAGGAGGGTTACAATGAGCAGTTCTTC. Protein product: CASREEGYNEQFF.

The genes are TRBV6-4 and TRBJ2-1; 12 bases fit TRBD2. Germline V CDR1 and CDR2: MRHNA, SNTAGT. The CDR3 covers 15 residues. V lost 5 bases to trimming and J lost 6 bases; unmatched junction nucleotides: 5. The chain's CDR3 is CASSRTSGRSNEQFF. The CDR3 coding sequence is TGTGCCAGCAGTCGAACTAGCGGGAGGTCCAATGAGCAGTTCTTC.

This chain joins TRBV7-9 and TRBJ2-1; TRBD1 matches 7 bases. The CDR3 loop spans 13 amino acids. J gave up 3 bases and V 7 bases, and 3 bases lay outside the gene matches. Looked up from germline, CDR1 is SEHNR and CDR2 is FQNEAQ (reference sequence). The CDR3 bases are TGTGCCAGCACGGGACAGAACTACAATGAGCAGTTCTTC. Encoded protein: CASTGQNYNEQFF.

The rearrangement joins TRBV29-1 to TRBJ2-2, with D maybe TRBD1 (5 bases). This CDR3 has 14 residues. Germline-derived CDR1 and CDR2 are SQVTM and ANQGSEA. Trimming cost V 5 bases and J 0 bases, with 10 bases left between them. Here the CDR3 DNA reads TGCAGCGTTACCCCGACAGCGAACACCGGGGAGCTGTTTTTT. Its protein is CSVTPTANTGELFF.

The chain has TRBV7-3 and TRBJ2-1; tentative D call: TRBD2 (5 bases). The germline V gene encodes CDR1 SGHTA and CDR2 FQGTGA. The CDR3 runs 13 residues. V was clipped by 5 bases and J by 6 bases, with 11 bases between them. The CDR3 sequence: CASSPERGNEQFF. CDR3 in DNA: TGTGCCAGCAGCCCCGAACGGGGCAATGAGCAGTTCTTC. Complete variable domain (other parts from reference TRBV7-3 and TRBJ2-1): GAGVSQTPSNKVTEKGKYVELRCDPISGHTALYWYRQSLGQGPEFLIYFQGTGAADDSGLPNDRFFAVRPEGSVSTLKIQRTERGDSAVYLCASSPERGNEQFFGPGTRLTVL.

The V and J genes are TRBV27 and TRBJ1-2; no firm D call. Germline CDR1 is MNHEY and CDR2 is SMNVEV (reference sequence). The CDR3 length is 13 residues. The V end was cut by 2 bases, the J end by 4 bases, with 8 bases between. The CDR3 DNA sequence: TGTGCCAGCAGTTTAGGTCGCGGCTATGGCTACACCTTC. It translates to CASSLGRGYGYTF.

CDR3: CASSLVAGVLDTQYF. The CDR3 DNA reads TGTGCCAGCAGCTTAGTGGCAGGGGTGCTGGATACGCAGTATTTT. The chain is built from TRBV11-2 and TRBJ2-3, with TRBD1 as a possible D gene (6 bases). Trimming pared 1 base from V and 6 bases from J, leaving 14 bases between. CDR1 SGHAT and CDR2 FQNNGV come from the germline V gene. The CDR3 sequence is 15 residues long.

This clone was counted between two and nine times. V is TRBV7-8 and J is TRBJ2-3, with 15 bases matching TRBD2. V trimming: 5 bases; J trimming: 3 bases; junction bases outside the gene matches: 3. The germline CDR1 and CDR2 sequences are SGHVS and FQNEAQ. This CDR3 spans 16 amino acids. The CDR3 DNA reads TGTGCCAGCAGCCGCGGGACTAGCGGGAGGACAGATACGCAGTATTTT. Protein: CASSRGTSGRTDTQYF.

The rearrangement joins TRBV5-8 to TRBJ1-4; D is unclear. Germline CDR1 is SGHTS and CDR2 is YDEGEE. V shed 6 bases and J shed 6 bases, with 12 bases lying between them. The CDR3 spans 13 residues. The CDR3 DNA is TGTGCCAGCACTTTGAGGCCCGATGAAAAACTGTTTTTT. Its translation is CASTLRPDEKLFF. Combining the CDR3 with reference TRBV5-8 and TRBJ1-4 gives the whole variable domain EAGVTQSPTHLIKTRGQQATLRCSPISGHTSVYWYQQALGLGLQFLLWYDEGEERNRGNFPPRFSGRQFPNYSSELNVNALELEDSALYLCASTLRPDEKLFFGSGTQLSVL.